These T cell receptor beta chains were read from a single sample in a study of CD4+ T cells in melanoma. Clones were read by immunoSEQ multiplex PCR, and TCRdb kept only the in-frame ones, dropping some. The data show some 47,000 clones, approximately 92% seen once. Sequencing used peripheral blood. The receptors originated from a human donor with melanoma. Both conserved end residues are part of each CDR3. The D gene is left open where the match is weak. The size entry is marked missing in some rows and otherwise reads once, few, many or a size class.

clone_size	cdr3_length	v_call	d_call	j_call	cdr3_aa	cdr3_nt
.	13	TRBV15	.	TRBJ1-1	CATSRAGVTEAFF	TGTGCCACCAGCCGCGCAGGGGTCACTGAAGCTTTCTTT
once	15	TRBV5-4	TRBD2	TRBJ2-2	CASSPRGANTGELFF	TGTGCCAGCAGCCCGCGGGGGGCGAACACCGGGGAGCTGTTTTTT
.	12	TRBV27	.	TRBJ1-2	CASSDRYYGYTF	TGTGCCAGCAGTGACAGATACTATGGCTACACCTTC
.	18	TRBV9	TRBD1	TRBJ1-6	CASSVPGQASSYNSPLRF	TGTGCCAGCAGCGTGCCGGGACAGGCCAGCTCCTATAATTCACCCCTCCGCTTT
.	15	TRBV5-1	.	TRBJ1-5	CASRRDWEADQPQHF	TGCGCCAGCAGGAGGGATTGGGAAGCCGATCAGCCCCAGCATTTT
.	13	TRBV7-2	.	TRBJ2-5	CASSLGGVETQYF	TGTGCCAGCAGCTTAGGGGGGGTCGAGACCCAGTACTTC
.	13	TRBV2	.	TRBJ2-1	CASRLVSYNEQFF	TGTGCCAGCAGGCTCGTGAGTTACAATGAGCAGTTCTTC
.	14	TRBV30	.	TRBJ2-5	CAWSAIGWGETQYF	TGTGCCTGGAGTGCGATAGGGTGGGGGGAGACCCAGTACTTC
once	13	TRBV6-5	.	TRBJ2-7	CASSYSLVYEQYF	TGTGCCAGCAGTTACTCGCTGGTTTACGAGCAGTACTTC
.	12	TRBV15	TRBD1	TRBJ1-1	CATSTRDSEAFF	TGTGCCACCAGCACCAGGGACAGCGAAGCTTTCTTT
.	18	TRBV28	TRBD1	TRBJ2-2	CASSSTYDRGQDTGELFF	TGTGCCAGCAGTTCTACCTATGACAGGGGACAAGACACCGGGGAGCTGTTTTTT
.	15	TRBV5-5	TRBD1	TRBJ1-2	CASSPGQGRDYGYTF	TGTGCCAGCAGCCCCGGACAGGGTCGTGACTATGGCTACACCTTC
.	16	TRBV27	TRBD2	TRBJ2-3	CASSGRLAGGSDTQYF	TGTGCCAGCAGTGGGAGGCTAGCGGGGGGATCAGATACGCAGTATTTT
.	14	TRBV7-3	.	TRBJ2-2	CASSLDGNTGELFF	TGTGCCAGCAGCTTAGACGGGAACACCGGGGAGCTGTTTTTT
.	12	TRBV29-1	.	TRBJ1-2	CSAPRWDYGYTF	TGCAGCGCCCCTCGTTGGGACTATGGCTACACCTTC
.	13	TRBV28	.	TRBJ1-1	CASRLDRPGEAFF	TGTGCCAGCAGATTGGACAGACCCGGGGAGGCTTTCTTT
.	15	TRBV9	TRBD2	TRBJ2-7	CASSEGVAGNYEQYF	TGTGCCAGCAGCGAGGGAGTAGCGGGAAACTACGAGCAGTACTTC
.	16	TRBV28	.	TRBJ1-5	CASTFGQTYSNQPQHF	TGTGCCAGCACCTTCGGACAGACCTATAGCAATCAGCCCCAGCATTTT
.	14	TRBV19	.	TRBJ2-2	CASSPGPNTGELFF	TGTGCCAGTAGTCCAGGACCGAACACCGGGGAGCTGTTTTTT